Below are 21 T cell receptor beta chains sequenced from a single sample in a study of blood T cell repertoires in COVID-19. Clones were sequenced by immunoSEQ multiplex PCR, and TCRdb holds only the in-frame ones, with some missing. Found here are hundreds of thousands of clones, 87% of them singletons; the top ten hold 10%. Material: PBMCs or T cells enriched from blood (not recorded which). The source of these receptors is a woman aged 50 to 65 who had recovered from COVID-19.

The chain has TRBV28 and TRBJ1-2, with D hard to call. The CDR3 loop spans 12 amino acids. CDR1 MDHEN and CDR2 SYDVKM come from the germline V gene. V shed 7 bases and J shed 8 bases, with 14 bases lying between them. The chain's CDR3 is CASTSLGGGYTF. The CDR3 bases are TGTGCCAGCACCTCACTTGGAGGAGGCTACACCTTC.

The genes are TRBV28 and TRBJ1-2; perhaps TRBD1 as D (6 bases). V lost 4 bases and J lost 4, with 19 bases in between. Germline-derived CDR1 and CDR2 are MDHEN and SYDVKM. CDR3 size: 16 residues. The CDR3: CASSSRVLGAGYGYTF. The CDR3 DNA is TGTGCCAGCAGTTCTCGCGTACTGGGGGCTGGCTATGGCTACACCTTC.

The rearrangement uses TRBV5-6 and TRBJ1-2; 8 bases align to TRBD1. The ends lost 4 bases at V and 2 bases at J; junction bases unmatched: 4. The CDR3 runs to 14 residues. Germline-derived CDR1 and CDR2 are SGHDT and YYEEEE. CDR3 DNA sequence: TGTGCCAGCAGCCCGACAGGGGTGAACTATGGCTACACCTTC. Translation gives CASSPTGVNYGYTF. Drawing the rest from reference TRBV5-6 and TRBJ1-2, the complete variable domain is DAGVTQSPTHLIKTRGQQVTLRCSPKSGHDTVSWYQQALGQGPQFIFQYYEEEERQRGNFPDRFSGHQFPNYSSELNVNALLLGDSALYLCASSPTGVNYGYTFGSGTRLTVV.

The rearrangement links TRBV19 to TRBJ2-1, with D perhaps matching TRBD2 (6 bases). V gave up 2 bases and J gave up 1 base, with 15 bases separating them. CDR3 length: 17 residues. Germline V lookup: CDR1 LNHDA, CDR2 SQIVND (reference sequence). The CDR3 nucleotides read TGTGCCAGTAGTATAACCCTAGCTAGCGTTTCCTACAATGAGCAGTTCTTC. This sequence encodes CASSITLASVSYNEQFF.

The gene calls are TRBV7-2 and TRBJ2-3, with 10 bases that match TRBD1. V lost 2 bases to trimming and J lost 4 bases; unmatched junction nucleotides: 9. There are 17 residues in the CDR3. Looked up from germline, CDR1 is SGHTA and CDR2 is FQGNSA. CDR3 protein: CASSLPDRGRRADTQYF. For the CDR3, the DNA is TGTGCCAGCAGCTTACCCGACAGGGGGCGTAGGGCAGATACGCAGTATTTT.

This clone occurred once. This chain connects TRBV11-3 to TRBJ1-1; D not certain. Per the germline V gene, CDR1 is SGHNT and CDR2 is YENEEA. CDR3 length: 13 amino acids. With 3 bases removed from V and 7 bases from J, the gap between germline ends came to 12 bases. The DNA of the CDR3 is TGTGCCAGCAGCTTCACCAACCGGGGTGAAGCTTTCTTT. Translation: CASSFTNRGEAFF.

There are a few counts of this clone. The rearrangement joins TRBV4-3 to TRBJ1-2; no definite D call. Germline assignment: CDR1 LGHNA and CDR2 YSLEER. Trimming stripped 0 bases from V and 4 bases from J, with 15 bases between. The CDR3 consists of 16 residues. In nucleotides, the CDR3 is TGCGCCAGCAGCCAAGATTGGGAGACAATAACCTATGGCTACACCTTC. Translated, it gives CASSQDWETITYGYTF.

The rearrangement uses TRBV6-2 or TRBV6-3 and TRBJ1-2; 9 nucleotides line up with TRBD1. Unmatched junction bases numbered 6, after V lost 5 bases and J lost 8 bases. This CDR3 spans 13 amino acids. Germline V gene lookup returns CDR1 MNHEY and CDR2 SVGEGT. CDR3 protein: CASSQGQGRGYTF. The CDR3 region has the DNA TGTGCCAGCAGTCAGGGACAGGGTCGAGGCTACACCTTC.

V usage is TRBV7-9 and J usage is TRBJ1-2; D may be TRBD1 (5 bases). Per germline, CDR1 SEHNR and CDR2 FQNEAQ (reference sequence). V was trimmed by 5 bases and J by 8 bases, leaving 15 bases between them. The CDR3 consists of 13 residues. Written as DNA, the CDR3 is TGTGCCAGCAGCCCGGGACTGGTCGGCGGCTACACCTTC. Its translation is CASSPGLVGGYTF. The full variable domain, completed using reference TRBV7-9 and TRBJ1-2, is DTGVSQNPRHKITKRGQNVTFRCDPISEHNRLYWYRQTLGQGPEFLTYFQNEAQLEKSRLLSDRFSAERPKGSFSTLEIQRTEQGDSAMYLCASSPGLVGGYTFGSGTRLTVV.

The V gene is TRBV24-1, the J gene TRBJ1-5; D possibly corresponds to TRBD1 (6 bases). The V end was cut by 6 bases, the J end by 3 bases, with 20 bases between. The CDR3 length is 17 residues. The germline CDR1 and CDR2 sequences are KGHDR and SFDVKD. CDR3 bases: TGTGCCACCAGTTCCCGGGGGGCCGAGGGTAACAATCAGCCCCAGCATTTT. Its protein is CATSSRGAEGNNQPQHF.

The chain is built from TRBV9 and TRBJ2-3; 8 bases are shared with TRBD2. The CDR3 is 16 amino acids. Losses at the gene ends were 2 bases for V and 3 bases for J; bases not matched to a gene: 8. Germline V gene lookup returns CDR1 SGDLS and CDR2 YYNGEE. CDR3 DNA sequence: TGTGCCAGCAGCGTCCAAGCGGGGGCTAGGACAGATACGCAGTATTTT. It translates to CASSVQAGARTDTQYF.

This clone has a single count. The chain has TRBV10-1 and TRBJ1-1; a weak D match, TRBD1 (6 bases). V lost 3 bases and J 4 bases, leaving 12 bases between the germline ends. The germline gives CDR1 WNHNN, CDR2 SYGVQD (reference sequence). The CDR3 contains 14 residues. For the CDR3, the DNA is TGCGCCAGCAGTGAACCACAGGGATGCACTGAAGCTTTCTTT. Translated, it gives CASSEPQGCTEAFF.

The chain links TRBV30 to TRBJ1-2; D unresolved. The CDR3 has 11 residues. The V end lost 3 bases, the J end lost 3 bases, and 5 bases lay between the germline ends. Germline V gene lookup returns CDR1 GTSNPN and CDR2 SVGIG (reference sequence). The CDR3 here is CAWREYYGYTF. DNA of the CDR3: TGTGCCTGGAGAGAGTACTATGGCTACACCTTC.

The chain combines TRBV28 with TRBJ2-7; TRBD2 is a possible D gene (6 bases). The germline V gene has CDR1 MDHEN and CDR2 SYDVKM. The CDR3 is made up of 15 amino acids. Trimming took 5 bases from V and 0 from J, leaving 14 bases between them. The CDR3 reads CASSPGLAASYEQYF. In nucleotides, the CDR3 is TGTGCCAGCAGTCCCGGGTTAGCGGCCTCCTACGAGCAGTACTTC.

This chain joins TRBV3-1 (or the pseudogene TRBV3-2) and TRBJ2-7, with TRBD1 matching 9 bases. Germline V lookup: CDR1 LGHDT, CDR2 YNNKEL (reference sequence). V lost 4 bases, J lost 6 bases, and 7 bases stayed unmatched. CDR3 size: 14 residues. The CDR3 nucleotides are TGTGCCAGCAGCCCCCCGGGACAGGGATCCGAGCAGTACTTC. This gives the protein CASSPPGQGSEQYF.

CDR3 nucleotide sequence: TGCGCCAGCAGCTTGGCACAGGGGAGGTTGACTGAAGCTTTCTTT. It codes for CASSLAQGRLTEAFF. The genes are TRBV5-1 and TRBJ1-1; TRBD1 aligns across 7 bases. The CDR3 runs 15 residues. V was pared by 0 bases and J by 5 bases, with 7 bases of the junction left unmatched. Germline loops: CDR1 SGHRS, CDR2 YFSETQ.

The chain links TRBV2 to TRBJ1-5, with D maybe TRBD1 (6 bases). The CDR3 has 17 amino acids. The V end was cut by 4 bases, the J end by 5 bases, with 21 bases between. Germline V lookup: CDR1 SNHLY, CDR2 FYNNEI. In nucleotides, the CDR3 is TGTGCCAGCAGTGGGTGGACAGACAGGACACCCTATCAGCCCCAGCATTTT. Protein product: CASSGWTDRTPYQPQHF.

CDR3 coding DNA: TGTGCCAGCAGCCCAACAGGAGTGCAGCTGTTTTTT. Amino acid sequence: CASSPTGVQLFF. The V and J genes are TRBV3-1 (or the pseudogene TRBV3-2) and TRBJ2-2; possible D gene TRBD1, 5 bases. Germline V CDR1 and CDR2: LGHDT, YNNKEL (reference sequence). The CDR3 runs to 12 residues. V was shortened by 4 bases and J by 12 bases, with 12 bases between the two germline ends.

This clone was found once. This chain connects TRBV5-4 to TRBJ2-1; D perhaps matches TRBD1 (6 bases). With 4 bases removed from V and 5 bases from J, the gap between germline ends came to 10 bases. This CDR3 has 13 amino acids. Germline V CDR1 and CDR2: SGHNT, YYREEE (reference sequence). The CDR3, as DNA: TGTGCCAGCAGCGCGTGGACAGACAATGAGCAGTTCTTC. Its translation: CASSAWTDNEQFF.

The V gene is TRBV28, the J gene TRBJ2-3; D might be TRBD1 (5 bases). V was trimmed by 1 base and J by 4 bases, leaving 9 bases between them. CDR3 length: 14 amino acids. Germline loops: CDR1 MDHEN, CDR2 SYDVKM. The CDR3 loop is CASSLYAGPDTQYF. The DNA for the CDR3 is TGTGCCAGCAGTTTATATGCAGGGCCAGATACGCAGTATTTT.

As DNA, the CDR3 is TGTGCCAGTAGTATTGCCCCCTGGACATCACTGAACACTGAAGCTTTCTTT. It yields the protein CASSIAPWTSLNTEAFF. The chain joins TRBV19 to TRBJ1-1; possibly TRBD1 for D (5 bases). CDR1 LNHDA and CDR2 SQIVND come from the germline V gene (reference sequence). V dropped 3 bases and J dropped 0 bases, with 17 bases sitting between them. The CDR3 consists of 17 residues.